One and the same sample provided the 26 T cell receptor beta chains below, sequenced in a study of cytomegalovirus exposure and HLA in healthy donors. PCR was performed using 60 Vbeta and 13 Jbeta primers. Using immunoSEQ multiplex PCR, the repertoire was profiled, and TCRdb retains in-frame clones only, with some absent. The sample shows 98,000 or so clones, about 9.4% of them seen only once. What was sequenced was PBMCs. The receptors shown here come from a man aged 35 to 55 in good health and CMV-seropositive.

This clone was counted only a few times. This rearrangement joins TRBV2 to TRBJ2-7; 13 bases line up with TRBD2. Per germline, CDR1 SNHLY and CDR2 FYNNEI. The V gene end was trimmed by 5 bases and the J gene end by 3 bases; junction bases not matched to a gene: 4. The CDR3 spans 15 residues. CDR3 amino acids: CASSRTSGSGYEQYF. For the CDR3, the DNA is TGTGCCAGCAGTCGGACTAGCGGGAGCGGCTACGAGCAGTACTTC.

V is TRBV27 and J is TRBJ2-3; no clear D. Trimming removed 3 bases at V and 1 base at J, with 11 bases between. The CDR3 totals 15 residues. The V gene's germline CDR1 is MNHEY and CDR2 SMNVEV (reference sequence). The CDR3 DNA follows: TGTGCCAGCAGTTTCACAAGCGAGGGCACAGATACGCAGTATTTT. This sequence encodes CASSFTSEGTDTQYF.

There are a few counts of this clone. This specimen includes other DNA sequences encoding the same CDR3. The chain has TRBV6-5 and TRBJ1-1; D ambiguous. CDR3 length: 13 amino acids. V lost 2 bases to trimming and J lost 2 bases, with 6 bases between them. In germline, CDR1 is MNHEY, CDR2 SVGAGI. DNA for the CDR3: TGTGCCAGCAGTTACGGAGGAAACACTGAAGCTTTCTTT. Protein sequence: CASSYGGNTEAFF.

CDR3 coding DNA: TGTGCCACCAGTAGCAGACTCAATCAGCCCCAGCATTTT. Amino acids: CATSSRLNQPQHF. V usage is TRBV15 and J usage is TRBJ1-5, with D unclear. Trimming pared 6 bases from V and 3 bases from J, leaving 9 bases between. This CDR3 region has 13 residues. Germline V CDR1 and CDR2: LNHNV, YYDKDF (reference sequence).

CDR3 amino acids: CASSLGNRGYGYTF. The CDR3 DNA reads TGTGCCAGCAGCTTGGGTAACAGGGGATATGGCTACACCTTC. The genes are TRBV5-4 and TRBJ1-2; TRBD1 matches 7 bases. The germline CDR1 and CDR2 sequences are SGHNT and YYREEE (reference sequence). The CDR3 is 14 residues long. V lost 0 bases and J lost 5; bases outside the gene matches: 4.

The V gene is TRBV28, the J gene TRBJ2-3; possibly TRBD1 for D (6 bases). Germline CDR1 reads MDHEN; CDR2 reads SYDVKM. The V and J ends lost 2 bases and 3 bases respectively, with 9 bases between them. The CDR3 loop spans 14 amino acids. In DNA form, the CDR3 reads TGTGCCAGCAGTTTACTACAGGGAACAGATACGCAGTATTTT. Its protein product is CASSLLQGTDTQYF.

This clone appeared a few times. V usage is TRBV19 and J usage is TRBJ2-6; 9 nucleotides line up with TRBD1. The length of the CDR3 is 17 residues. V dropped 5 bases and J dropped 4; count of bases not matched to a gene: 9. CDR1 is LNHDA, CDR2 SQIVND, per germline (reference sequence). As DNA, the CDR3 is TGTGCCAGTAGTCTCGAGTACAGGGGGCCAGGGGCCAACGTCCTGACTTTC. Translation: CASSLEYRGPGANVLTF.

The chain uses TRBV14 and TRBJ2-7; TRBD2 aligns across 7 bases. The CDR3 totals 15 residues. Germline V gene data show CDR1 as SGHDN and CDR2 as FVKESK. V trimming: 4 bases; J trimming: 3 bases; junction bases outside the gene matches: 9. The CDR3 is CASSPESLADYEQYF. In DNA form, the CDR3 reads TGTGCCAGCAGCCCGGAAAGCCTAGCGGACTACGAGCAGTACTTC.

This clone was observed a few times. The rearrangement joins TRBV7-9 to TRBJ2-1, with 7 bases aligning to TRBD2. This CDR3 has 13 amino acids. The germline gives CDR1 SEHNR, CDR2 FQNEAQ (reference sequence). The J segment lost 9 bases and the V segment lost 5 bases, leaving 7 bases of the junction unmatched. In DNA form, the CDR3 reads TGTGCCAGCAGCCCCAGGACTAGGGGTGAGCAGTTCTTC. As protein: CASSPRTRGEQFF.

The CDR3 DNA is TGTGCCAGCAGCTCCAATTCCGAGCAGTACTTC. Its translation: CASSSNSEQYF. This chain joins TRBV5-6 and TRBJ2-7; D gene unclear. CDR3 length: 11 residues. Trimming cost V 3 bases and J 6 bases, with 7 bases left between them. In germline, CDR1 is SGHDT, CDR2 YYEEEE.

The rearrangement joins TRBV28 to TRBJ1-1; perhaps TRBD1 as D (5 bases). V was pared by 5 bases and J by 1 base, with 11 bases between. The germline gives CDR1 MDHEN, CDR2 SYDVKM. The CDR3 consists of 14 residues. The CDR3 nucleotides read TGTGCCAGCAGTCCTCATACAGGGAACACTGAAGCTTTCTTT. It encodes CASSPHTGNTEAFF.

This clone was detected only a few times. The chain combines TRBV7-2 with TRBJ2-7, with 8 nucleotides matching TRBD2. With 5 bases clipped from V and 1 base from J, the junction kept 16 bases outside the gene matches. Germline loops: CDR1 SGHTA, CDR2 FQGNSA. The CDR3 consists of 18 residues. CDR3: CASSPLGLASGLSYEQYF. The CDR3 DNA sequence: TGTGCCAGCAGCCCCTTAGGCCTCGCTAGCGGGTTGTCCTACGAGCAGTACTTC.

This clone was observed a few times. The chain employs TRBV5-1 and TRBJ2-3; no clear D gene. Germline lookup yields CDR1 SGHRS and CDR2 YFSETQ. The V and J ends lost 0 bases and 5 bases respectively, with 7 bases between them. This CDR3 region has 13 residues. The CDR3 spells CASSLGQVDTQYF. The CDR3 DNA is TGCGCCAGCAGCTTGGGTCAGGTAGATACGCAGTATTTT.

This clone appeared a few times. This sequence joins TRBV5-6 and TRBJ2-7; the D gene is possibly TRBD1 (6 bases). CDR1 SGHDT and CDR2 YYEEEE come from the germline V gene. The germline V and J ends were trimmed by 6 bases and 2 bases, with 15 bases remaining between them. This CDR3 comprises 14 residues. In DNA, the CDR3 is TGTGCCAGCAACAAGGACAGACAGACCTACGAGCAGTACTTC. Translated, it gives CASNKDRQTYEQYF.

The gene calls are TRBV5-1 and TRBJ1-1, with D tentatively TRBD1 (6 bases). The CDR3 runs 10 residues. Between the trimmed V and J ends, which lost 5 bases and 8 bases, there was a span of 7 bases. Germline V gives CDR1 SGHRS, CDR2 YFSETQ. The CDR3 coding sequence is TGCGCCAGCAGTGGACAGGAAGCTTTCTTT. Its translation: CASSGQEAFF.

The chain links TRBV9 to TRBJ1-1; the D gene is possibly TRBD1 (5 bases). Trimming removed 0 bases from V and 6 bases from J, with 9 bases in between. This CDR3 is 13 amino acids long. Germline V CDR1 and CDR2: SGDLS, YYNGEE. CDR3 coding DNA: TGTGCCAGCAGCGTAGTGTCGGGGGCTGAAGCTTTCTTT. Protein sequence: CASSVVSGAEAFF.

The chain recombines TRBV5-6 with TRBJ1-4; perhaps TRBD1 as D (6 bases). CDR3 length equals 14 residues. The ends were cut back, 0 bases at V and 7 bases at J, with 10 bases in the middle. Per germline, CDR1 SGHDT and CDR2 YYEEEE. The CDR3 region has the DNA TGTGCCAGCAGCTTGGGCGGGGGCATTGAAAAACTGTTTTTT. Its translation: CASSLGGGIEKLFF.

This clone was seen more than once but under ten times. This chain links TRBV28 with TRBJ1-2; tentative D call: TRBD1 (5 bases). The CDR3 sequence is 14 residues long. CDR1 is MDHEN, CDR2 SYDVKM, per germline. Between the trimmed V and J ends, which lost 5 bases and 8 bases, there was a span of 18 bases. This CDR3 is CASSVGGAGRGYTF. The DNA for the CDR3 is TGTGCCAGCAGTGTGGGGGGTGCTGGGAGGGGCTACACCTTC.

The chain is built from TRBV11-3 and TRBJ2-3; tentative D call: TRBD1 (5 bases). The CDR3 is 12 amino acids. The germline V gene has CDR1 SGHNT and CDR2 YENEEA. V shed 4 bases and J shed 4 bases, with 6 bases lying between them. CDR3 amino acids: CASSWGADTQYF. The CDR3 coding sequence is TGTGCCAGCAGCTGGGGCGCAGATACGCAGTATTTT.

The chain combines TRBV10-3 with TRBJ2-3; TRBD2 aligns across 12 bases. From germline, CDR1 is ENHRY and CDR2 SYGVKD. This CDR3 has 18 amino acids. J gave up 4 bases and V 8 bases, and 16 bases lay outside the gene matches. Here the CDR3 reads CAIRGEASGRAGPDTQYF. The CDR3 DNA follows: TGTGCCATCCGGGGAGAAGCTAGCGGGAGGGCCGGCCCAGATACGCAGTATTTT.

V and J are TRBV11-2 and TRBJ1-6; D uncertain. Looked up from germline, CDR1 is SGHAT and CDR2 is FQNNGV. V was pared by 2 bases and J by 11 bases, with 10 bases between. The CDR3 runs to 13 residues. For the CDR3, the DNA is TGTGCCAGCAGCTTAACGGGTGGAGCACCCCTCCACTTT. It specifies CASSLTGGAPLHF.

The chain couples TRBV5-4 to TRBJ2-2, with TRBD2 matching over 8 bases. Losses at the gene ends were 3 bases for V and 3 bases for J; bases not matched to a gene: 7. Germline V CDR1 and CDR2: SGHNT, YYREEE (reference sequence). This CDR3 comprises 16 residues. CDR3 sequence: CASSSAGTSYTGELFF. The CDR3 DNA is TGTGCCAGCAGCTCGGCCGGGACTAGTTACACCGGGGAGCTGTTTTTT.

The chain links TRBV2 to TRBJ2-1, with D perhaps TRBD1 (6 bases). The CDR3 is made up of 11 amino acids. Germline CDR1 and CDR2: SNHLY and FYNNEI. The germline V and J ends were trimmed by 4 bases and 10 bases, with 8 bases remaining between them. For the CDR3, the DNA is TGTGCCAGCAGTGTAGGGACAGAGCAGTTCTTC. Residues: CASSVGTEQFF. Together with reference TRBV2 and TRBJ2-1, the CDR3 gives the full variable domain: EPEVTQTPSHQVTQMGQEVILRCVPISNHLYFYWYRQILGQKVEFLVSFYNNEISEKSEIFDDQFSVERPDGSNFTLKIRSTKLEDSAMYFCASSVGTEQFFGPGTRLTVL.

This clone was detected only a few times. V and J are TRBV10-2 and TRBJ2-7; 11 positions agree with TRBD2. Germline trimming cut 5 bases from V and 6 bases from J; bases unmatched to any gene: 6. The CDR3 length is 14 residues. The germline V gene has CDR1 WSHSY and CDR2 SAAADI. For the CDR3, the DNA is TGCGCCAGCAGTCTGCTAGCGGGAGGAATCGAGCAGTACTTC. Its translation is CASSLLAGGIEQYF.

This clone came up a few times. J is TRBJ2-3 and V is TRBV7-9; 7 bases align to TRBD2. The length of the CDR3 is 19 residues. The trim removed 5 bases at V and 0 bases at J, leaving 17 bases unmatched. Germline-derived CDR1 and CDR2 are SEHNR and FQNEAQ (reference sequence). The DNA for the CDR3 is TGTGCCAGCAGCGTATCCGGGACTACGACGTCCTTTAGCACAGATACGCAGTATTTT. Translation gives CASSVSGTTTSFSTDTQYF.

This chain links TRBV29-1 with TRBJ2-3; 9 bases are a match to TRBD2. The CDR3 has 15 amino acids. Germline CDR1 reads SQVTM; CDR2 reads ANQGSEA. J gave up 4 bases and V 6 bases, and 11 bases lay outside the gene matches. The CDR3 spells CSVHGAGGPSDTQYF. CDR3 in DNA: TGCAGCGTGCACGGCGCGGGAGGGCCATCAGATACGCAGTATTTT.